Shown below are 20 T cell receptor beta chains from a single sample sequenced in a study of cytomegalovirus exposure and HLA in healthy donors (dated by TCRdb to between 2016 and 2019). The library relied on the immunoSEQ multiplex PCR assay. TCRdb took over this immuneACCESS table, retaining in-frame rearrangements with V and J assigned. Such tables are incomplete; in checked studies, under half of the missing clones stem from an unresolved V gene, and the remainder is unexplained. A total of about 330,000 clones appear in this sample, roughly 90% of them only once. Approximately 1.2% of the sample is in the top ten clones. The sequencing input was PBMCs. These receptors were obtained from a woman aged 25-40 years in good health and CMV-seropositive.

Turning to this clone: Different DNA sequences within this sample yield the same CDR3. The V gene is TRBV28, the J gene TRBJ2-7, with D uncertain. The germline V and J ends were trimmed by 6 bases and 3 bases, with 3 bases remaining between them. Germline CDR1 and CDR2: MDHEN and SYDVKM. This CDR3 has 10 residues. CDR3 in DNA: TGTGCCAGCAGGGGCTACGAGCAGTACTTC. Its protein product is CASRGYEQYF.

The V and J genes are TRBV18 and TRBJ2-7, with 8 nucleotides matching TRBD1. Germline V gene sequence: CDR1 KGHSH, CDR2 LQKENI. This CDR3 region has 15 residues. The ends lost 4 bases at V and 2 bases at J; junction bases unmatched: 7. The CDR3 here is CASSLRDRTAYEQYF. CDR3 DNA sequence: TGTGCCAGCTCACTTCGGGACAGGACCGCCTACGAGCAGTACTTC.

V gene TRBV6-6 combines with J gene TRBJ1-6; 7 bases fit TRBD1. Per the germline V gene, CDR1 is MNHNY and CDR2 is SVGAGI (reference sequence). Trimming at V came to 2 bases and at J to 9 bases, leaving 4 bases not matched to a gene. This CDR3 comprises 14 residues. The CDR3 region has the DNA TGTGCCAGCAGTTACGACAGGGATCGTTCACCCCTCCACTTT. This gives the protein CASSYDRDRSPLHF.

The CDR3 is CASSKTGQGNQPQHF. The CDR3 nucleotides are TGTGCCAGCTCAAAAACGGGACAGGGCAATCAGCCCCAGCATTTT. V is TRBV18 and J is TRBJ1-5; TRBD1 matches 8 bases. CDR1 and CDR2 from the germline V gene are KGHSH and LQKENI. The CDR3 runs 15 residues. V shed 5 bases and J 2 bases; nucleotides not matched to a gene: 5.

This clone has just one count. The chain has TRBV27 and TRBJ2-1; 8 bases are a match to TRBD1. The CDR3 totals 15 residues. The trim removed 7 bases at V and 2 bases at J, leaving 7 bases unmatched. Germline assignment: CDR1 MNHEY and CDR2 SMNVEV (reference sequence). The CDR3 DNA is TGTGCCAGCAAGACAGGGGACGGTCCCTACAATGAGCAGTTCTTC. Protein sequence: CASKTGDGPYNEQFF.

The chain is built from TRBV14 and TRBJ2-1; 11 bases line up with TRBD2. This CDR3 has 14 residues. Trimming cost V 5 bases and J 9 bases; bases outside gene matches: 6. The germline CDR1 and CDR2 sequences are SGHDN and FVKESK. The chain's CDR3 is CASSAPSGGSEQFF. As DNA, the CDR3 is TGTGCCAGCAGCGCGCCTAGCGGGGGGTCTGAGCAGTTCTTC. The full variable domain, its missing parts supplied by reference TRBV14 and TRBJ2-1, is EAGVTQFPSHSVIEKGQTVTLRCDPISGHDNLYWYRRVMGKEIKFLLHFVKESKQDESGMPNNRFLAERTGGTYSTLKVQPAELEDSGVYFCASSAPSGGSEQFFGPGTRLTVL.

This clone occurred once. The chain employs TRBV9 and TRBJ1-2; D remains unclear. Trimming cost V 0 bases and J 6 bases, with 6 bases left between them. The CDR3 spans 12 residues. Germline assignment: CDR1 SGDLS and CDR2 YYNGEE. CDR3 coding DNA: TGTGCCAGCAGCGTAGGCTGGGATGGCTACACCTTC. Protein product: CASSVGWDGYTF. Complete variable domain (other parts from reference TRBV9 and TRBJ1-2): DSGVTQTPKHLITATGQRVTLRCSPRSGDLSVYWYQQSLDQGLQFLIQYYNGEERAKGNILERFSAQQFPDLHSELNLSSLELGDSALYFCASSVGWDGYTFGSGTRLTVV.

The chain combines TRBV19 with TRBJ1-2; D not certain. The V gene's germline CDR1 is LNHDA and CDR2 SQIVND (reference sequence). The CDR3 has 13 residues. The V gene lost 8 bases and the J gene lost 4 bases, with 14 bases spanning the gap. The CDR3 protein is CASRTAPVYGYTF. The CDR3 DNA follows: TGTGCCAGTCGAACCGCACCCGTCTATGGCTACACCTTC. The full variable domain, rest sourced from reference TRBV19 and TRBJ1-2, is DGGITQSPKYLFRKEGQNVTLSCEQNLNHDAMYWYRQDPGQGLRLIYYSQIVNDFQKGDIAEGYSVSREKKESFPLTVTSAQKNPTAFYLCASRTAPVYGYTFGSGTRLTVV.

The J gene is TRBJ2-7, the V gene TRBV4-2, with 11 positions matching TRBD1. The CDR3 loop spans 16 amino acids. The germline V gene has CDR1 LGHNA and CDR2 YNFKEQ. V trimming: 1 base; J trimming: 1 base; junction bases outside the gene matches: 3. The CDR3 DNA follows: TGTGCCAGCAGCCAAGGGACAGGGGGCGAGTCCTACGAGCAGTACTTC. Translation: CASSQGTGGESYEQYF.

This chain connects TRBV4-3 to TRBJ1-1; no clear D. The germline gives CDR1 LGHNA, CDR2 YSLEER. V was trimmed by 0 bases and J by 6 bases, leaving 11 bases between them. This CDR3 region has 14 residues. The CDR3 DNA follows: TGCGCCAGCAGCCAAGATTTAAGTTATGCTGAAGCTTTCTTT. Protein product: CASSQDLSYAEAFF.

The rearrangement joins TRBV30 to TRBJ2-7, with a possible D match to TRBD2 (5 bases). Germline assignment: CDR1 GTSNPN and CDR2 SVGIG (reference sequence). CDR3 length equals 13 residues. Trimming shortened V by 3 bases and J by 1 base, and 10 bases separated the two germline ends. The CDR3 sequence: CAWRRVGSYEQYF. The CDR3 DNA reads TGTGCCTGGAGGAGGGTAGGGTCCTACGAGCAGTACTTC.

A remark on this clone: Different DNA sequences within this sample yield the same CDR3. The chain joins TRBV6-5 to TRBJ2-5, with D unclear. The CDR3 extends over 13 amino acids. V was cut by 2 bases and J by 5 bases, with 9 bases left in between. Germline V gene lookup returns CDR1 MNHEY and CDR2 SVGAGI. The CDR3 is CASSYVGLETQYF. CDR3 DNA: TGTGCCAGCAGTTACGTGGGGTTGGAGACCCAGTACTTC.

This chain links TRBV18 with TRBJ2-1, with D tentatively TRBD1 (5 bases). V was pared by 2 bases and J by 2 bases, with 16 bases between. The CDR3 extends over 17 amino acids. Germline V CDR1 and CDR2: KGHSH, LQKENI. For the CDR3, the DNA is TGTGCCAGCTCACCATGGAGTCCCGACAGCGCCTACAATGAGCAGTTCTTC. It specifies CASSPWSPDSAYNEQFF.

The rearrangement uses TRBV11-2 and TRBJ1-4, with D hard to call. This CDR3 comprises 15 residues. Germline V lookup: CDR1 SGHAT, CDR2 FQNNGV. V gave up 5 bases and J gave up 0 bases, with 10 bases separating them. CDR3 protein: CASSPLGATNEKLFF. CDR3 coding DNA: TGTGCCAGCAGCCCCTTGGGAGCAACTAATGAAAAACTGTTTTTT.

CDR3 region: CASSLAQETQYF. CDR3 in DNA: TGTGCCAGCAGCTTAGCCCAAGAGACCCAGTACTTC. The V gene is TRBV13, the J gene TRBJ2-5; D unclear. Germline lookup yields CDR1 PRHDT and CDR2 FYEKMQ (reference sequence). There are 12 residues in the CDR3. The V end lost 1 base, the J end lost 1 base, and 1 base lay between the germline ends. Using reference TRBV13 and TRBJ2-5 for the parts outside the CDR3, the full variable domain is AAGVIQSPRHLIKEKRETATLKCYPIPRHDTVYWYQQGPGQDPQFLISFYEKMQSDKGSIPDRFSAQQFSDYHSELNMSSLELGDSALYFCASSLAQETQYFGPGTRLLVL.

The chain carries TRBV10-3 and TRBJ2-1; the match to TRBD2 covers 9 bases. This CDR3 has 14 amino acids. With V trimmed by 4 bases and J by 7 bases, 5 bases remained unmatched. The germline gives CDR1 ENHRY, CDR2 SYGVKD. The CDR3 spells CAISVGTSNNEQFF. In DNA form, the CDR3 reads TGTGCCATCAGTGTCGGGACTAGCAATAATGAGCAGTTCTTC.

This clone was counted only a few times. The J gene is TRBJ2-1, the V gene TRBV5-6; TRBD2 is a possible D gene (5 bases). CDR1 and CDR2 (germline): SGHDT, YYEEEE. This CDR3 has 16 amino acids. Deletions cut 0 bases from V and 6 bases from J, with 16 bases between. The DNA of the CDR3 is TGTGCCAGCAGCTTGGGTCCTCCACTAGTCCCCAATGAGCAGTTCTTC. This translates into CASSLGPPLVPNEQFF.

The chain joins TRBV4-2 to TRBJ1-1; D is uncertain. Trimming left V 1 base short and J 0 bases short, with 9 bases between. The CDR3 is made up of 15 amino acids. Germline V gene sequence: CDR1 LGHNA, CDR2 YNFKEQ. CDR3 bases: TGTGCCAGCAGCCAAGGATCAGCCATGAACACTGAAGCTTTCTTT. As protein: CASSQGSAMNTEAFF.

The V gene is TRBV28, the J gene TRBJ2-7; no firm D call. Germline V gene data show CDR1 as MDHEN and CDR2 as SYDVKM. The CDR3 spans 10 residues. The V and J ends lost 3 bases and 5 bases respectively, with 2 bases between them. DNA of the CDR3: TGTGCCAGCAGTTTCGACGAGCAGTACTTC. Encoded protein: CASSFDEQYF.

The chain combines TRBV29-1 with TRBJ1-4, with D uncertain. V dropped 7 bases and J dropped 4 bases, with 13 bases sitting between them. The CDR3 runs 13 residues. Germline V gene sequence: CDR1 SQVTM, CDR2 ANQGSEA. The DNA of the CDR3 is TGCAGCGCCAGTCCGGAGAATAATGAAAAACTGTTTTTT. The encoded protein is CSASPENNEKLFF.